The clone carrying this TCR beta chain was picked up a small number of times. The data stem from a study of response to subunit inactivated influenza vaccine. A single record per CDR3 protein comes from TCRdb applying MiXCR to the RT-PCR reads. The sample lists fewer than 800,000 distinct CDR3 sequences, 15% to 18% occurring once. Per germline, CDR1 MNHEY and CDR2 SMNVEV (reference sequence). Trimming took 7 bases from V and 0 from J, leaving 13 bases between them. This CDR3 is 15 amino acids long. This rearrangement joins TRBV27 to TRBJ2-1; tentatively, D is TRBD2 (6 bases). The sequence derives from a man in his forties or fifties who received an inactivated influenza vaccine. The specimen was PBMCs from blood, collected roughly 12 days after vaccination. The CDR3 reads CASTPGLTSYNEQFF. CDR3 coding DNA: TGTGCCAGCACCCCGGGACTTACCTCCTACAATGAGCAGTTCTTC.